The T cell receptor beta chain described here comes from a study of shared clonotypes between healthy human individuals. The table came from immunoSEQ multiplex PCR; TCRdb's copy has only in-frame clones and leaves some out. The sample has about 1 million clones; about three quarters are singletons. The V gene's germline CDR1 is GTSNPN and CDR2 SVGIG (reference sequence). The V and J ends lost 0 bases and 9 bases respectively, with 12 bases between them. The CDR3 loop spans 14 amino acids. Both subsets, CD45RA+ naive and CD45RA-negative memory, were split from the CD4+ cells. This receptor was identified in a man younger than 35 in good health. Source material: memory CD4+ T cells sorted from blood. The subset was: CD45RA-negative fraction. The gene calls are TRBV30 and TRBJ1-6, with TRBD1 as a possible D gene (5 bases). CDR3 residues: CAWSVPYGGSPLHF. CDR3 bases: TGTGCCTGGAGTGTACCCTACGGGGGTTCACCCCTCCACTTT.